This TCR beta chain was captured in a study of stem cell transplantation in POMP-related autoinflammatory disease. Study-wide background: The study hypothesized thymoproteasome defects skew the TRB repertoire via impaired CD8+ selection.

Generated by immunoSEQ multiplex PCR, the TCRdb table keeps only in-frame clones and is missing some. The repertoire has about 32,000 clones, roughly 88% of them found once; the top ten carry around 0.72%. This clone was recorded a few times. Its antigen is undetermined. Germline V CDR1 and CDR2: SGHNT, YYREEE (reference sequence). With 0 bases removed from V and 3 bases from J, the gap between germline ends came to 1 base. There are 11 residues in the CDR3. General study findings and limits: Unique TRB V-J gene pairings were limited in number in patients with PRAID.

This chain connects TRBV5-4 to TRBJ2-7; D uncertain. Specimen: CD4+ T cells from PBMCs, collected before stem cell transplantation. This receptor was taken from a human donor with POMP-related autoinflammation and immune dysregulation (PRAID). The CDR3 nucleotides are TGTGCCAGCAGCTTGGGCTACGAGCAGTACTTC. It translates to CASSLGYEQYF.